This T cell receptor beta chain was recovered during a study of cytomegalovirus exposure and HLA in healthy donors. Trimming shortened V by 8 bases and J by 1 base, and 12 bases separated the two germline ends. From germline, CDR1 is MNHNY and CDR2 SVGAGI (reference sequence). CDR3 length: 14 amino acids. Findings and caveats of the study: Rarity characterized most TCR sequences, yet some public TCRs appeared in many donors. Common viral pathogens (according to a later analysis) appeared linked to several of the most significant clusters. When a later analysis compared HLA-associated TCR beta chains with equally common others, the HLA-associated chains turned out to be more clonally expanded and to have lower generation probabilities.

Remarks on this clone: Its antigen is currently unknown.

The PCR contained 60 Vbeta and 13 Jbeta primers. The protocol was immunoSEQ multiplex PCR, while the TCRdb copy is restricted to in-frame clones and leaves out a portion. This table has around 170,000 clones, over 70% appearing once. Sequencing was performed on PBMCs. This clonotype originated in a woman aged 50 to 60 in good health and CMV-seronegative. The rearrangement uses TRBV6-6 and TRBJ1-3, with D maybe TRBD1 (5 bases). The CDR3 spells CASEGRGSGNTIYF. The CDR3 DNA reads TGTGCCAGCGAGGGGAGGGGATCTGGAAACACCATATATTTT.